Each of the 29 T cell receptor beta chains below was sequenced from the same sample in a study of control samples from healthy donors and cancer patients. Profiling relied on immunoSEQ multiplex PCR, and the TCRdb table lists in-frame clones only, not all of them. The table includes 190,000 or so clones, 90% to 95% detected once. The sequenced sample consisted of blood. Receptors originate from a man aged 18 to 35 in good health.

The chain is built from TRBV3-1 (or the pseudogene TRBV3-2) and TRBJ2-2, with D unclear. There are 15 residues in the CDR3. From germline, CDR1 is LGHDT and CDR2 YNNKEL (reference sequence). V was trimmed by 1 base and J by 0 bases, leaving 6 bases between them. The CDR3 is CASSQGLTNTGELFF. CDR3 DNA sequence: TGTGCCAGCAGCCAAGGCTTGACGAACACCGGGGAGCTGTTTTTT.

The chain links TRBV24-1 to TRBJ2-3; 11 bases agree with TRBD2. The CDR3 extends over 20 amino acids. The V gene's germline CDR1 is KGHDR and CDR2 SFDVKD. Trimming cost V 1 base and J 2 bases; bases outside gene matches: 13. CDR3 in amino acids: CATSDFGLAGGLSLTDTQYF. The CDR3 DNA reads TGTGCCACCAGTGATTTTGGTCTAGCGGGGGGCCTTTCCCTCACAGATACGCAGTATTTT.

The CDR3 DNA follows: TGTGCCAGCAGCCACGGGACACTCTACGAGCAGTACTTC. This codes for CASSHGTLYEQYF. This chain links TRBV28 with TRBJ2-7; D is possibly TRBD1 (6 bases). CDR3 length: 13 amino acids. V lost 6 bases, J lost 3 bases, and 12 bases lay in between. In germline, CDR1 is MDHEN, CDR2 SYDVKM. The full variable domain, rest sourced from reference TRBV28 and TRBJ2-7, is DVKVTQSSRYLVKRTGEKVFLECVQDMDHENMFWYRQDPGLGLRLIYFSYDVKMKEKGDIPEGYSVSREKKERFSLILESASTNQTSMYLCASSHGTLYEQYFGPGTRLTVT.

The chain uses TRBV6-4 and TRBJ2-7, with D perhaps TRBD2 (5 bases). The CDR3 loop spans 14 amino acids. Germline V gene sequence: CDR1 MRHNA, CDR2 SNTAGT. V was pared by 6 bases and J by 2 bases, with 14 bases between. The CDR3 nucleotides read TGTGCCAGCAGCCCCGGGCGGGTTCCCTACGAGCAGTACTTC. The encoded protein is CASSPGRVPYEQYF.

The rearrangement joins TRBV27 to TRBJ2-2; no firm D call. This CDR3 region has 14 residues. V gave up 7 bases and J gave up 1 base, with 10 bases separating them. The germline CDR1 and CDR2 sequences are MNHEY and SMNVEV (reference sequence). The CDR3 loop is CASTLGKNTGELFF. In nucleotides, the CDR3 is TGTGCCAGCACCCTGGGAAAGAACACCGGGGAGCTGTTTTTT.

The chain combines TRBV5-4 with TRBJ2-1, with TRBD2 matching 8 bases. J gave up 8 bases and V 3 bases, and 16 bases lay outside the gene matches. CDR1 is SGHNT and CDR2 is YYREEE in the germline V gene (reference sequence). The CDR3 runs to 17 residues. CDR3 sequence reads: CASSSLDGDRTSHEQFF. CDR3 sequence (DNA): TGTGCCAGCAGCTCCTTGGATGGGGACCGGACTAGCCATGAGCAGTTCTTC.

V usage is TRBV12-3 or TRBV12-4 and J usage is TRBJ1-4, with unresolved D. Trimming cost V 2 bases and J 10 bases, with 5 bases left between them. There are 11 residues in the CDR3. CDR3 amino acids: CASSLTGKLFF. The DNA of the CDR3 is TGTGCCAGCAGTTTAACCGGAAAACTGTTTTTT.

The J gene is TRBJ1-1, the V gene TRBV9; D is unclear. This CDR3 is 17 amino acids long. The germline CDR1 and CDR2 sequences are SGDLS and YYNGEE. V lost 3 bases to trimming and J lost 4 bases, with 22 bases between them. In nucleotides, the CDR3 is TGTGCCAGCAGCGCTACCCTCTTGAAGGGAGGCGGCACTGAAGCTTTCTTT. It encodes CASSATLLKGGGTEAFF.

The chain combines TRBV11-2 with TRBJ2-7; D perhaps matches TRBD1 (6 bases). The V end lost 4 bases, the J end lost 3 bases, and 10 bases lay between the germline ends. CDR1 is SGHAT and CDR2 is FQNNGV in the germline V gene. This CDR3 comprises 13 residues. The CDR3 DNA is TGTGCCAGCAGCTCCAACAGGGACTACGAGCAGTACTTC. Encoded protein: CASSSNRDYEQYF.

The chain uses TRBV19 and TRBJ2-3, with 10 positions matching TRBD1. CDR1 and CDR2 (germline): LNHDA, SQIVND (reference sequence). The CDR3 has 13 residues. V was pared by 4 bases and J by 5 bases, with 0 bases of the junction left unmatched. This CDR3 reads CASSRTGGDTQYF. The CDR3 DNA is TGTGCCAGTAGTAGGACAGGGGGAGATACGCAGTATTTT.

The chain joins TRBV7-3 to TRBJ1-1; 9 positions agree with TRBD1. The CDR3 is made up of 15 amino acids. Germline V gene data show CDR1 as SGHTA and CDR2 as FQGTGA. The J segment lost 0 bases and the V segment lost 5 bases, leaving 4 bases of the junction unmatched. The CDR3 sequence: CASSVTGGVNTEAFF. As DNA, the CDR3 is TGTGCCAGCAGCGTGACAGGGGGGGTGAACACTGAAGCTTTCTTT.

The V and J genes are TRBV7-3 and TRBJ2-3; TRBD1 is a possible D gene (6 bases). The germline gives CDR1 SGHTA, CDR2 FQGTGA. The CDR3 covers 13 residues. V dropped 2 bases and J dropped 4 bases, with 7 bases sitting between them. The CDR3 DNA is TGTGCCAGCAGCTTACAGGGGCCAGATACGCAGTATTTT. Translated, it gives CASSLQGPDTQYF.

This sequence joins TRBV30 and TRBJ2-7, with D unresolved. The germline gives CDR1 GTSNPN, CDR2 SVGIG (reference sequence). V was shortened by 2 bases and J by 0 bases, with 11 bases between the two germline ends. The CDR3 runs to 14 residues. The CDR3 region has the DNA TGTGCCTGGAGTAAGAAGGGATCCTCCTACGAGCAGTACTTC. Its protein product is CAWSKKGSSYEQYF.

The chain links TRBV28 to TRBJ1-5; D unclear. Germline V lookup: CDR1 MDHEN, CDR2 SYDVKM. V was shortened by 4 bases and J by 7 bases, with 8 bases between the two germline ends. The CDR3 loop spans 12 amino acids. CDR3 nucleotides: TGTGCCAGCAGTTCGTCGAAACAGCCCCAGCATTTT. Translated: CASSSSKQPQHF. Supplemented by reference TRBV28 and TRBJ1-5, the full variable domain reads DVKVTQSSRYLVKRTGEKVFLECVQDMDHENMFWYRQDPGLGLRLIYFSYDVKMKEKGDIPEGYSVSREKKERFSLILESASTNQTSMYLCASSSSKQPQHFGDGTRLSIL.

This sequence joins TRBV5-1 and TRBJ2-3; D is possibly TRBD2 (6 bases). V lost 1 base and J lost 3, with 12 bases in between. The germline CDR1 and CDR2 sequences are SGHRS and YFSETQ. This CDR3 has 15 residues. The CDR3 is CASSLPLATTDTQYF. CDR3 DNA sequence: TGCGCCAGCAGCTTGCCTCTAGCGACGACAGATACGCAGTATTTT. Using reference TRBV5-1 and TRBJ2-3 for the parts outside the CDR3, the full variable domain is KAGVTQTPRYLIKTRGQQVTLSCSPISGHRSVSWYQQTPGQGLQFLFEYFSETQRNKGNFPGRFSGRQFSNSRSEMNVSTLELGDSALYLCASSLPLATTDTQYFGPGTRLTVL.

The rearrangement links TRBV9 to TRBJ2-7, with TRBD1 identical over 11 bases. This CDR3 spans 15 amino acids. Germline loops: CDR1 SGDLS, CDR2 YYNGEE. Losses at the gene ends were 3 bases for V and 1 base for J; bases not matched to a gene: 3. In nucleotides, the CDR3 is TGTGCCAGCAGCGAGGGGACAGGGGGTTCCTACGAGCAGTACTTC. Translation: CASSEGTGGSYEQYF.

The chain couples TRBV19 to TRBJ2-7; no firm D call. The ends were cut back, 5 bases at V and 1 base at J, with 9 bases in the middle. The length of the CDR3 is 13 residues. CDR1 is LNHDA and CDR2 is SQIVND in the germline V gene (reference sequence). This CDR3 is CASSPPESYEQYF. The CDR3, as DNA: TGTGCCAGTAGTCCCCCGGAATCCTACGAGCAGTACTTC.

With respect to this clone: One junction end does not reproduce the germline sequence, and a read error may be involved. This chain joins TRBV27 and TRBJ1-1; 8 nucleotides agree with TRBD1. CDR1 and CDR2 from the germline V gene are MNHEY and SMNVEV (reference sequence). The length of the CDR3 is 16 residues. CDR3 nucleotide sequence: TGTGCCAGCAGTTTAAATCTCAGGGGGCGGAACGCTGAAGCTTTCTTT. It yields the protein CASSLNLRGRNAEAFF.

The chain couples TRBV3-1 (or the pseudogene TRBV3-2) to TRBJ2-5, with D perhaps TRBD1 (5 bases). CDR3 length equals 15 residues. V dropped 4 bases and J dropped 5 bases, with 17 bases sitting between them. The germline CDR1 and CDR2 sequences are LGHDT and YNNKEL (reference sequence). CDR3 sequence: CASSPRRTGLETQYF. The CDR3 coding sequence is TGTGCCAGCAGCCCCCGGAGAACAGGCCTGGAGACCCAGTACTTC.

CDR3 sequence reads: CASSEAGTGFYEQYF. CDR3 coding DNA: TGTGCCAGCAGTGAGGCCGGGACAGGTTTCTACGAGCAGTACTTC. The chain employs TRBV2 and TRBJ2-7; 8 bases fit TRBD1. Per the germline V gene, CDR1 is SNHLY and CDR2 is FYNNEI. This CDR3 has 15 amino acids. V was pared by 3 bases and J by 3 bases, with 7 bases of the junction left unmatched.

This chain connects TRBV5-1 to TRBJ2-3; TRBD2 aligns across 7 bases. V lost 3 bases to trimming and J lost 2 bases; unmatched junction nucleotides: 6. The CDR3 covers 15 residues. Germline assignment: CDR1 SGHRS and CDR2 YFSETQ. The CDR3: CASSYGGSNTDTQYF. CDR3 coding DNA: TGCGCCAGCAGCTACGGGGGGAGCAACACAGATACGCAGTATTTT.

As for this clone: The same CDR3 can be traced to other DNA sequences in this sample. The rearrangement links TRBV24-1 to TRBJ2-2; D remains ambiguous. Trimming took off 1 base at V and 5 bases at J, with 7 bases between the two ends. Germline CDR1 is KGHDR and CDR2 is SFDVKD. The CDR3 extends over 14 amino acids. The CDR3 DNA reads as TGTGCCACCAGTGATTTAAGGGATACCGGGGAGCTGTTTTTT. Its translation: CATSDLRDTGELFF.

The chain couples TRBV30 to TRBJ1-2; 7 bases are shared with TRBD1. The CDR3 covers 11 residues. Germline values: CDR1 GTSNPN, CDR2 SVGIG (reference sequence). V lost 8 bases and J lost 5; bases outside the gene matches: 5. CDR3: CAGYRGYGYTF. CDR3 nucleotides: TGTGCCGGTTACAGGGGTTATGGCTACACCTTC.

This chain uses TRBV28 with TRBJ1-6; no reliable D call. V was trimmed by 1 base and J by 5 bases, leaving 9 bases between them. The CDR3 extends over 15 amino acids. CDR1 and CDR2 (germline): MDHEN, SYDVKM. The CDR3 loop reads CASSLYVPDNSPLHF. For the CDR3, the DNA is TGTGCCAGCAGTTTATACGTCCCTGATAATTCACCCCTCCACTTT.

CDR3 nucleotide sequence: TGTGCCAGCAGTTTACGGGACAGGGGGCCGCAGCAGTACTTC. Its translation is CASSLRDRGPQQYF. J is TRBJ2-7 and V is TRBV28, with 12 nucleotides matching TRBD1. The CDR3 has 14 amino acids. Per the germline V gene, CDR1 is MDHEN and CDR2 is SYDVKM. The V gene end was trimmed by 2 bases and the J gene end by 8 bases; junction bases not matched to a gene: 4.

This clone has more than one count but fewer than ten. This chain joins TRBV4-1 and TRBJ2-3; D is undetermined. Germline CDR1 reads MGHRA; CDR2 reads YSYEKL. Trimming took 1 base from V and 0 from J, leaving 11 bases between them. The CDR3 covers 16 residues. The DNA for the CDR3 is TGCGCCAGCAGCCAAGGGGGTCGTAGAAGCACAGATACGCAGTATTTT. It codes for CASSQGGRRSTDTQYF.

This clone was detected a few times. This sequence joins TRBV28 and TRBJ1-2, with 9 bases lining up with TRBD1. This CDR3 has 14 amino acids. Germline V gives CDR1 MDHEN, CDR2 SYDVKM. Germline trimming cut 3 bases from V and 8 bases from J; bases unmatched to any gene: 7. The chain's CDR3 is CASSLGQGGNGYTF. In DNA, the CDR3 is TGTGCCAGCAGTTTGGGACAGGGAGGGAACGGCTACACCTTC.

The chain links TRBV7-3 to TRBJ1-3; TRBD1 might be the D (6 bases). Germline V CDR1 and CDR2: SGHTA, FQGTGA. V lost 2 bases to trimming and J lost 2 bases, with 10 bases between them. The CDR3 covers 15 residues. The CDR3 region is CASSLAGGTGNTIYF. CDR3 nucleotide sequence: TGTGCCAGCAGCTTAGCGGGGGGCACTGGAAACACCATATATTTT.

The chain carries TRBV13 and TRBJ2-7, with 10 nucleotides matching TRBD1. J was trimmed by 6 bases and V by 2 bases; bases with no gene match: 4. Per germline, CDR1 PRHDT and CDR2 FYEKMQ (reference sequence). This CDR3 is built from 14 residues. The CDR3 DNA follows: TGTGCCAGCAGCTTATGGGACAGGGGTTCCGAGCAGTACTTC. This translates into CASSLWDRGSEQYF.